Listed here are 5 T cell receptor beta chains from one sample, sequenced in a study of blood T cell repertoires in COVID-19 (dated by TCRdb to 2020 to 2022). Library preparation was by the immunoSEQ multiplex PCR assay. This immuneACCESS table, as held by TCRdb, lists in-frame sequences with V and J called but not all clones. Of the missing ones, under half trace to an unresolved V gene in checked studies; the others have no known cause. In all, the sample holds some 100,000 clones, and about 90% of those were seen once. The top ten hold 1.8% of the sample. The sample comprised peripheral blood. These receptors were obtained from a human donor with active COVID-19. The donor label of this sample is uncertain.

The chain couples TRBV19 to TRBJ2-1; possibly TRBD1 for D (6 bases). The CDR3 length is 16 residues. V lost 4 bases and J 0 bases, leaving 13 bases between the germline ends. CDR1 and CDR2 from the germline V gene are LNHDA and SQIVND (reference sequence). The CDR3 region is CASSTRDTPSYNEQFF. The CDR3 region has the DNA TGTGCCAGTAGTACCCGGGACACGCCCTCCTACAATGAGCAGTTCTTC.

As for this clone: In the same sample, other DNA sequences code for this CDR3. This chain connects TRBV27 to TRBJ2-1, with TRBD2 matching 8 bases. Unmatched junction bases numbered 5, after V lost 3 bases and J lost 4 bases. The CDR3 is made up of 15 amino acids. Germline CDR1 and CDR2: MNHEY and SMNVEV (reference sequence). CDR3 coding DNA: TGTGCCAGCAGTTTGGGAACTAGCGGTTACAATGAGCAGTTCTTC. Its protein is CASSLGTSGYNEQFF.

The gene calls are TRBV5-1 and TRBJ2-1, with TRBD1 as a possible D gene (6 bases). The CDR3 has 13 residues. The V gene's germline CDR1 is SGHRS and CDR2 YFSETQ. Trimming pared 1 base from V and 10 bases from J, leaving 12 bases between. CDR3 nucleotide sequence: TGCGCCAGCAGCTTGACAGGGTATCGAGAGCAGTTCTTC. As protein: CASSLTGYREQFF.

The V gene is TRBV7-6, the J gene TRBJ2-3; 7 bases are a match to TRBD1. The germline V gene has CDR1 SGHVS and CDR2 FNYEAQ. The J segment lost 3 bases and the V segment lost 6 bases, leaving 6 bases of the junction unmatched. The CDR3 covers 14 residues. Here the CDR3 DNA reads TGTGCCAGCAGTCCACCGACAGGGACAGATACGCAGTATTTT. It specifies CASSPPTGTDTQYF.

V is TRBV27 and J is TRBJ1-1; 8 nucleotides line up with TRBD1. This CDR3 region has 15 residues. V shed 3 bases and J 0 bases; nucleotides not matched to a gene: 3. Germline CDR1 is MNHEY and CDR2 is SMNVEV (reference sequence). The CDR3 loop reads CASSFLQGVNTEAFF. CDR3 DNA sequence: TGTGCCAGCAGTTTTCTACAGGGGGTGAACACTGAAGCTTTCTTT.